The clone carrying this T cell receptor beta chain was counted only a few times. The antigen remains undetermined. This sample is part of a study of vaccination effects on CD4 cells after COVID-19. Study background: Every well housed approximately 2.2 million PBMC, which grew in culture alongside about 10 IU/ml IL-2 and 10 ug/ml peptides.

Isolating CD4+ T cells followed more than eight days of culture. IL-2 medium took the place of half the medium on both days 3 and 7. Measured with immunoSEQ multiplex PCR; TCRdb has only the in-frame clones, and not every one. The profile shows over 45,000 clones, around 80% of them singletons. The sample in question was CD4+ T cells from PBMCs cultured without peptide, obtained before COVID-19 vaccination. The clonotype was recovered from a human donor who received a COVID-19 vaccine.

CDR3 nucleotide sequence: TGTGCCAGCGCTATGGCGAATGAAAAACTGTTTTTT. Translating gives CASAMANEKLFF. The V call is TRBV6-6, the J call TRBJ1-4; no firm D call. CDR3 size: 12 residues. V lost 8 bases to trimming and J lost 5 bases, with 9 bases between them. Germline V lookup: CDR1 MNHNY, CDR2 SVGAGI (reference sequence).